The rows below give T cell receptor beta chains drawn from one sample of a study of spatial heterogeneity in lung cancer. TCRdb analysed the 5' RACE reads with MiXCR anew, one entry per CDR3 protein. The sample has some 34,000 distinct CDR3 sequences; 7% to 7.5% are singletons. The input for sequencing was PBMCs, taken at surgery. The receptors come from a female donor with early-stage non-small cell lung cancer. The CDR3 runs from the conserved cysteine through the conserved F or W. The D gene is left open where the match is weak. Clone size is given for some rows only: seen once, a few or many times, or a class if the clone is expanded.

-	TRBV4-1	TRBJ2-7	-	TGCGCCAGCAGCCAAGGGTCTAGCTCCTACGAGCAGTACTTC	CASSQGSSSYEQYF
-	TRBV27	TRBJ2-5	few	TGTGCCAGCAGTTTCCGGGGGTCCCAAGAGACCCAGTACTTC	CASSFRGSQETQYF
-	TRBV6-1	TRBJ2-1	many	TGTGCCAGCACCGAACAGGGTACCTACAATGAGCAGTTCTTC	CASTEQGTYNEQFF
-	TRBV3-1	TRBJ2-5	many	TGTGCCAGCAGCCGTCAAGAGACCCAGTACTTC	CASSRQETQYF
-	TRBV5-4	TRBJ2-2	few	TGTGCCAGCAGCTTGGAGGGATCGGGAGAAACCGGGGAGCTGTTTTTT	CASSLEGSGETGELFF
-	TRBV7-2	TRBJ1-1	many	TGTGCCAGCAGCCAGAGCCAGGCCACTGAAGCTTTCTTT	CASSQSQATEAFF
-	TRBV20-1	TRBJ1-3	-	TGCAGTGCTAGATTTAGGGGCAGCTCTGGAAACACCATATATTTT	CSARFRGSSGNTIYF
TRBD2	TRBV10-2	TRBJ2-3	few	TGCGCCAGCGGCGCGGGGGAGGGAGATACGCAGTATTTT	CASGAGEGDTQYF
-	TRBV29-1	TRBJ2-1	few	TGCAGCGCCTCGACCCCTGGGGATGAGCAGTTCTTC	CSASTPGDEQFF
-	TRBV30	TRBJ1-6	few	TGTGCCTGGAGTGTAGATGTTCAGGGAAATTCACCCCTCCACTTT	CAWSVDVQGNSPLHF
-	TRBV5-1	TRBJ2-2	many	TGCGCCAGCAGTCCACACCAGAACACCGGGGAGCTGTTTTTT	CASSPHQNTGELFF
TRBD1	TRBV7-2	TRBJ1-2	-	TGTGCCAGCAGCTCTCGACAGGGTCAGCGCGGCTACACCTTC	CASSSRQGQRGYTF
TRBD2	TRBV7-9	TRBJ2-3	-	TGTGCCAGCAGCTTCGGGCTAGCGGGCACAGATACGCAGTATTTT	CASSFGLAGTDTQYF
TRBD2	TRBV18	TRBJ2-1	few	TGTGCCAGCTCACCAGCGGGAGGGGTCAATGAGCAGTTCTTC	CASSPAGGVNEQFF
-	TRBV9	TRBJ2-2	few	TGTGCCAGCAGCGGTGTGACGGTGGAGAACACCGGGGAGCTGTTTTTT	CASSGVTVENTGELFF
TRBD2	TRBV4-3	TRBJ2-5	few	TGCGCCAGCAGCCAAGGCAGCGGGGAAGGTACCCAGTACTTC	CASSQGSGEGTQYF
TRBD1	TRBV4-1	TRBJ1-5	many	TGCGCCAGCAGCCATACCATGGTCAGGGGGACTCAGCCCCAGCATTTT	CASSHTMVRGTQPQHF
-	TRBV28	TRBJ1-2	many	TGTGCCAGCAGTACGGACGCGGTTGGCTACACCTTC	CASSTDAVGYTF
TRBD2	TRBV6-2/TRBV6-3	TRBJ2-2	-	TGTGCCAGCAGTGACCTGGGACTATTCGGCACCGGGGAGCTGTTTTTT	CASSDLGLFGTGELFF
-	TRBV12-3/TRBV12-4	TRBJ1-3	many	TGTGCCAGCAGTTTAGGGGGCTCTGGAAACACCATATATTTT	CASSLGGSGNTIYF
-	TRBV5-1	TRBJ1-1	-	TGCGCCAGCAGCTCGACCGTGAACACTGAAGCTTTCTTT	CASSSTVNTEAFF
-	TRBV10-3	TRBJ2-7	medium-sized	TGTGCCATCAGTGAACAGGGAGGGACCTACGAGCAGTACTTC	CAISEQGGTYEQYF
-	TRBV7-9	TRBJ2-3	few	TGTGCCAGCAGCTCTTTAGCGGCTAGCACAGATACGCAGTATTTT	CASSSLAASTDTQYF
-	TRBV6-2/TRBV6-3	TRBJ1-3	many	TGTGCCAGCATCGCTGACACGTACTCTGGAAACACCATATATTTT	CASIADTYSGNTIYF
-	TRBV2	TRBJ1-3	many	TGTGCCAGCAGTGGGGTCCGCCCTGGAAACACCATATATTTT	CASSGVRPGNTIYF
-	TRBV18	TRBJ1-4	many	TGTGCCAGCTCACCACCCTCCCGGGACCTTAATGAAAAACTGTTTTTT	CASSPPSRDLNEKLFF
TRBD2	TRBV5-1	TRBJ2-3	many	TGCGCCAGCAGCTTGGCTCTAGCGGGGGGAGTAACGCGTACGCAGTATTTT	CASSLALAGGVTRTQYF
-	TRBV2	TRBJ2-5	-	TGTGCCAGCAGCCAGTACCAAGAGACCCAGTACTTC	CASSQYQETQYF
-	TRBV5-1	TRBJ1-3	many	TGCGCCAGCAGCTTGGCTGGGAGTTTCTCTGGAAACACCATATATTTT	CASSLAGSFSGNTIYF
-	TRBV7-2	TRBJ2-3	-	TGTGCCAGCAGCTTAGTAGGGGGGACCACAGATACGCAGTATTTT	CASSLVGGTTDTQYF
-	TRBV7-7	TRBJ1-4	-	TGTGCTAGCAGCTTAGGGTCTGGGGGACATGAAAAACTGTTTTTT	CASSLGSGGHEKLFF
TRBD1	TRBV18	TRBJ2-5	many	TGTGCCAGCTCACCGGACAGGCAAGAGACCCAGTACTTC	CASSPDRQETQYF
TRBD2	TRBV28	TRBJ2-2	many	TGTGCCAGCAGTTTATTGACTAGCGGGAGTGGCACCGGGGAGCTGTTTTTT	CASSLLTSGSGTGELFF
-	TRBV6-6	TRBJ2-7	-	TGTGCCAGCAGTTATTCCCCGGGACTCCCCGACTTC	CASSYSPGLPDF
-	TRBV19	TRBJ2-7	few	TGTGCCAGTAGTCGGGCAGGCATGGGGGACGAGCAGTACTTC	CASSRAGMGDEQYF
-	TRBV6-2/TRBV6-3	TRBJ1-1	once	TGTGCCAGCAGTGCCCCTCAGGGAGGGTACACTGAAGCTTTCTTT	CASSAPQGGYTEAFF
-	TRBV4-1	TRBJ2-1	-	TGCGCCAGCAGCCAAGATGGCAGGGTGGGTTACAATGAGCAGTTCTTC	CASSQDGRVGYNEQFF
TRBD2	TRBV2	TRBJ2-1	many	TGTGCCAGCGACGCGGGGGGCTGGGACAATGAGCAGTTCTTC	CASDAGGWDNEQFF
TRBD1	TRBV29-1	TRBJ2-7	medium-sized	TGCAGCACCGGGACAGGGGAGTTCTACGAGCAGTACTTC	CSTGTGEFYEQYF
TRBD1	TRBV11-3	TRBJ2-2	many	TGTGCCAGCAGCTCGGGACAGGGAAGGGCCGGGGAGCTGTTTTTT	CASSSGQGRAGELFF
TRBD1	TRBV5-1	TRBJ1-2	many	TGCGCCAGCAGCAGGAACTCAGGGGGCCATGGCTACACCTTC	CASSRNSGGHGYTF
-	TRBV11-2	TRBJ2-6	many	TGTGCCAGCAGTCCCCGGGCGGACTCTGGGGCCAACGTCCTGACTTTC	CASSPRADSGANVLTF
-	TRBV20-1	TRBJ1-1	many	TGCAGTGTGGCGCAATCGAACACTGAAGCTTTCTTT	CSVAQSNTEAFF
-	TRBV5-1	TRBJ1-2	-	TGCGCCAGCAGCTTGGAGTCAGGAGGTGGCTACACCTTC	CASSLESGGGYTF
-	TRBV29-1	TRBJ1-3	-	TGCAGCTCCCTAGCGGGAAACACCATATATTTT	CSSLAGNTIYF
-	TRBV10-3	TRBJ1-1	many	TGTGCCATCGGCAGGGGTTTCCGCTCTGAAGCTTTCTTT	CAIGRGFRSEAFF
-	TRBV7-9	TRBJ1-1	many	TGTGCCAGCAGCTTAGTCGTTCAAGAGCCGAACACTGAAGCTTTCTTT	CASSLVVQEPNTEAFF
-	TRBV19	TRBJ2-5	many	TGTGCCAGTAGTATCCTACTCCAAGAGACCCAGTACTTC	CASSILLQETQYF
-	TRBV27	TRBJ2-5	many	TGTGCCAGCAGCTTCGACAGGACCTTATTAGAGACCCAGTACTTC	CASSFDRTLLETQYF
-	TRBV11-2	TRBJ2-7	many	TGTGCCAGCAGCTCCGATTCCTACGAGCAGTACTTC	CASSSDSYEQYF
-	TRBV3-1	TRBJ1-2	many	TGTGCCAGCAGCCTTACCGCGCAGGGAGGGAATGGCTACACCTTC	CASSLTAQGGNGYTF